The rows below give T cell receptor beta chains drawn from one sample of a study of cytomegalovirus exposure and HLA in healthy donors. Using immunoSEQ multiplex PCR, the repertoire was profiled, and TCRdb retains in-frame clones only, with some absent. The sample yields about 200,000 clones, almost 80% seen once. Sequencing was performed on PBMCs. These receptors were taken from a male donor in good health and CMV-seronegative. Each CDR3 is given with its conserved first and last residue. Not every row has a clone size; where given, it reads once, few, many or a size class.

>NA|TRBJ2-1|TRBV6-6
CASKPISGSSYNEQFF
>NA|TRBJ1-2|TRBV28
CASSEGGVRNYGYTF
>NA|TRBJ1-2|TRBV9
CASSVERGGPTALYGYTF
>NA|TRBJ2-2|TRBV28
CASSSYTGTRTNTGELFF
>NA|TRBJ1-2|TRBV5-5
CASSLGYTGTLSGSGYTF
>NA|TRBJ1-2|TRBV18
CASSPQGAGGYTF
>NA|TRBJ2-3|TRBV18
CASSPGQGRPDTQYF
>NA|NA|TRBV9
CASSEGGQLYEQYF
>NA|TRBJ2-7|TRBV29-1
CSVGRRSLYEQCF
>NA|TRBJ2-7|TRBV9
CASSPTLDRSTSGRWYEQYF
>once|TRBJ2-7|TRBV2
CASSVRGYYEQYF
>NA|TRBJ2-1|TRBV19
CASGTGINNEQFF
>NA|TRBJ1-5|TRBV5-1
CASSLGDYSNQPQHF